This T cell receptor beta chain was captured in a study of T cell clones after liver transplantation. The table came from immunoSEQ multiplex PCR; TCRdb's copy has only in-frame clones and leaves some out. The table shows about 100,000 clones, with 75% to 85% occurring only once. Trimming cost V 4 bases and J 7 bases, with 16 bases left between them. The CDR3 runs 14 residues. Germline lookup yields CDR1 SEHNR and CDR2 FQNEAQ (reference sequence). V is TRBV7-9 and J is TRBJ1-2; D gene unclear. This sequence was found in a human donor who received a liver transplant. This sample comprised CD4+ T cells from blood, obtained before liver transplant. CDR3 residues: CASSSLSSVGGYTF. CDR3 sequence (DNA): TGTGCCAGCAGCTCACTGTCCTCTGTAGGTGGCTACACCTTC. The full variable domain, rest sourced from reference TRBV7-9 and TRBJ1-2, is DTGVSQNPRHKITKRGQNVTFRCDPISEHNRLYWYRQTLGQGPEFLTYFQNEAQLEKSRLLSDRFSAERPKGSFSTLEIQRTEQGDSAMYLCASSSLSSVGGYTFGSGTRLTVV.